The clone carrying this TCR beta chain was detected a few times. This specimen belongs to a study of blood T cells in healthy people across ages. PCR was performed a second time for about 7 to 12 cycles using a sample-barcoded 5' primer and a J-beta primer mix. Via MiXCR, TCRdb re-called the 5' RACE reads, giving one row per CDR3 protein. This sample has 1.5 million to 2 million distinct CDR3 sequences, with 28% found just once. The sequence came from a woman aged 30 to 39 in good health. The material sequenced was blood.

CDR3 amino acids: CASSERRGNQPQHF. DNA of the CDR3: TGTGCCAGCAGTGAACGTCGGGGGAATCAGCCCCAGCATTTT. The chain joins TRBV2 to TRBJ1-5; tentatively, D is TRBD1 (5 bases). With 2 bases removed from V and 4 bases from J, the gap between germline ends came to 9 bases. CDR3 length: 14 amino acids. Germline V gene lookup returns CDR1 SNHLY and CDR2 FYNNEI.